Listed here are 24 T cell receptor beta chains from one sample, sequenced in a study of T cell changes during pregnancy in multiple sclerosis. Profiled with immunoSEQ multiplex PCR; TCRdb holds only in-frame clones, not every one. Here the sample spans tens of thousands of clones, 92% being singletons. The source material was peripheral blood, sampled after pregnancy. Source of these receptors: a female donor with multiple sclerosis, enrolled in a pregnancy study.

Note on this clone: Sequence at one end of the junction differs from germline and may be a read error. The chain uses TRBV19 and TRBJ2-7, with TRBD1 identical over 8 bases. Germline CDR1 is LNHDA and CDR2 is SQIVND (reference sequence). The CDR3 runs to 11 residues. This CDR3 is CASSAPGQAIF. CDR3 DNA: TGTGCCAGTAGTGCCCCGGGACAGGCCATCTTC.

Written as DNA, the CDR3 is TGTGCCAGCAGCCCGAATGGGGCCCCTAGGTATGGCTACACCTTC. Encoded protein: CASSPNGAPRYGYTF. The chain links TRBV2 to TRBJ1-2; tentatively, D is TRBD1 (5 bases). The CDR3 is 15 amino acids. V was cut by 6 bases and J by 5 bases, with 19 bases left in between. Germline V gene data show CDR1 as SNHLY and CDR2 as FYNNEI.

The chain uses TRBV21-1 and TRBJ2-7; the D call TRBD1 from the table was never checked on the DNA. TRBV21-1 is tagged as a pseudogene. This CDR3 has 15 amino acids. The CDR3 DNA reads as TGTGCCAGCAGCAAAAGGGACACCCTCCCGGCCGAGCAGTACTTC. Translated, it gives CASSKRDTLPAEQYF.

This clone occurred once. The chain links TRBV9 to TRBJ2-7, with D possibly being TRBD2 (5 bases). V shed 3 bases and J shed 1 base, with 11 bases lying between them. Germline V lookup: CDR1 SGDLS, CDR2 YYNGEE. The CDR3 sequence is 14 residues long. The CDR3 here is CASSEKDWSYEQYF. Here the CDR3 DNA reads TGTGCCAGCAGCGAAAAGGACTGGTCCTACGAGCAGTACTTC.

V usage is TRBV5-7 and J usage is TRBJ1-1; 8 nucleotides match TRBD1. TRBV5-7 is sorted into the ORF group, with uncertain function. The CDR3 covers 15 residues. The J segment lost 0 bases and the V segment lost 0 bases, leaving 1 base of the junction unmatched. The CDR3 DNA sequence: TGTGCCAGCAGCTTGGGGACAGGGATGAACACTGAAGCTTTCTTT. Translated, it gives CASSLGTGMNTEAFF.

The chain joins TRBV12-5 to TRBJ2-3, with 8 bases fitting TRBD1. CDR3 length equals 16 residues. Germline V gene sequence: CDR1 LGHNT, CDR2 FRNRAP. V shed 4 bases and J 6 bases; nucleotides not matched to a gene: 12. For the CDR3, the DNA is TGTGCTAGTGGTTCGGGACAGGTCGACTTCGGGGATACGCAGTATTTT. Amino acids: CASGSGQVDFGDTQYF.

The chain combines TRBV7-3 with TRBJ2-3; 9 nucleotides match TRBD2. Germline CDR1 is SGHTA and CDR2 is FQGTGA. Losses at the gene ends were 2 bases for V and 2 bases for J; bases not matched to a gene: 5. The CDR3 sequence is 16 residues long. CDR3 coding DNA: TGTGCCAGCAGCTTAGTGACTAGCGGCTACACAGATACGCAGTATTTT. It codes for CASSLVTSGYTDTQYF.

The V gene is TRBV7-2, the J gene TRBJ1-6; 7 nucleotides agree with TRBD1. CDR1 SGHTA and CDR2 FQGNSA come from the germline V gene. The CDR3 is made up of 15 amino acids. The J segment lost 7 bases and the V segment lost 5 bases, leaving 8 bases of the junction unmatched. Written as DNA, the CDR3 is TGTGCCAGCAGCCCGCCGGGGACAGAGAATTCACCCCTCCACTTT. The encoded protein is CASSPPGTENSPLHF. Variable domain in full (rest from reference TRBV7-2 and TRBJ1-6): GAGVSQSPSNKVTEKGKDVELRCDPISGHTALYWYRQSLGQGLEFLIYFQGNSAPDKSGLPSDRFSAERTGGSVSTLTIQRTQQEDSAVYLCASSPPGTENSPLHFGNGTRLTVT.

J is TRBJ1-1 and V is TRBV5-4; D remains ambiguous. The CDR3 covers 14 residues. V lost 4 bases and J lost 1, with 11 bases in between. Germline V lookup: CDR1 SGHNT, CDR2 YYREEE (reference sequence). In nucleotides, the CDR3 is TGTGCCAGCAGCCAAGACACAGAGAACACTGAAGCTTTCTTT. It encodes CASSQDTENTEAFF.

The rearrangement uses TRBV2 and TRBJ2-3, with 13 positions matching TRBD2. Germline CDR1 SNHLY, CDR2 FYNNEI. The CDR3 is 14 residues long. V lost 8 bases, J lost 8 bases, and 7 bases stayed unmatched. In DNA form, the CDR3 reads TGTGCCAGCGGAGGACTAGCGGGGGCGGGTACGCAGTATTTT. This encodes CASGGLAGAGTQYF.

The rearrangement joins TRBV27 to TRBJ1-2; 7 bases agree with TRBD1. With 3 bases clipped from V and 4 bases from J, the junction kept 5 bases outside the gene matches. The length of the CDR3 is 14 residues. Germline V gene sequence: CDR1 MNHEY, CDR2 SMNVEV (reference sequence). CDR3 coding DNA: TGTGCCAGCAGTTTGGAGGGGGCGGGCTATGGCTACACCTTC. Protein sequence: CASSLEGAGYGYTF.

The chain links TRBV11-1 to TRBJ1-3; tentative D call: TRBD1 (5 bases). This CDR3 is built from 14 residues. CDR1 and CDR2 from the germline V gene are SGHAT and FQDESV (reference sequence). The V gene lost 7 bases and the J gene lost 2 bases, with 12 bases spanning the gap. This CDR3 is CASTSGRTGNTIYF. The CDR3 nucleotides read TGTGCCAGCACCTCAGGGCGAACTGGAAACACCATATATTTT. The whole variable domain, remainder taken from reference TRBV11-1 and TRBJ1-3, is EAEVAQSPRYKITEKSQAVAFWCDPISGHATLYWYRQILGQGPELLVQFQDESVVDDSQLPKDRFSAERLKGVDSTLKIQPAELGDSAMYLCASTSGRTGNTIYFGEGSWLTVV.

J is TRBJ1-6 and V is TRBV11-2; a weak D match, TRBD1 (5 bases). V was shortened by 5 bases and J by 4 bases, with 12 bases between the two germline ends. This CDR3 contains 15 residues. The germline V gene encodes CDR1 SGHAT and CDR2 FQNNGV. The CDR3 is CASSDAGGYNSPLHF. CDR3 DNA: TGTGCCAGCAGCGATGCGGGGGGTTATAATTCACCCCTCCACTTT.

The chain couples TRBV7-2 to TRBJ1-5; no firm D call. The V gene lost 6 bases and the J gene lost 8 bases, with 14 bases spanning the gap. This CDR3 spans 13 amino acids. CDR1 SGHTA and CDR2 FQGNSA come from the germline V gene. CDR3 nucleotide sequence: TGTGCCAGCAGTCGGGGAGGGTCAGAGCCCCAGCATTTT. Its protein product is CASSRGGSEPQHF.

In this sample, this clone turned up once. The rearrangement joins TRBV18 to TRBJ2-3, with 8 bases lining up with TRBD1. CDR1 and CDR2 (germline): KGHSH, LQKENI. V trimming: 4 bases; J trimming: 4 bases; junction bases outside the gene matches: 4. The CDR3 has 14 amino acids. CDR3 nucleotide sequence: TGTGCCAGCTCACTCGGGACAGGACCAGATACGCAGTATTTT. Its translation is CASSLGTGPDTQYF.

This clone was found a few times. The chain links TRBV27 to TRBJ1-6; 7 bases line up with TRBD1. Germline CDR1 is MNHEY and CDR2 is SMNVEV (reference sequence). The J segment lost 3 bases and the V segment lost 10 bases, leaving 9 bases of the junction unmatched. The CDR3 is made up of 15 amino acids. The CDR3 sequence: CATSKGADYNSPLHF. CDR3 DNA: TGTGCCACCAGCAAGGGGGCCGACTATAATTCACCCCTCCACTTT.

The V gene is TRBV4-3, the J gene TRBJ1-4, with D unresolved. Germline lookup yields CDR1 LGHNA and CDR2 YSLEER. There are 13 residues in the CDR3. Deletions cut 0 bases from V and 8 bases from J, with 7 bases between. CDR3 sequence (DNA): TGCGCCAGCAGCCAAGATTTCGGGGAAAAACTGTTTTTT. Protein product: CASSQDFGEKLFF.

In DNA, the CDR3 is TGTGCCAGCTCCTCGGAGGGCCTCAGCACAGATACGCAGTATTTT. Protein sequence: CASSSEGLSTDTQYF. V usage is TRBV5-4 and J usage is TRBJ2-3, with TRBD2 as a possible D gene (6 bases). CDR1 SGHNT and CDR2 YYREEE come from the germline V gene (reference sequence). The CDR3 runs to 15 residues. Trimming removed 7 bases from V and 0 bases from J, with 15 bases in between.

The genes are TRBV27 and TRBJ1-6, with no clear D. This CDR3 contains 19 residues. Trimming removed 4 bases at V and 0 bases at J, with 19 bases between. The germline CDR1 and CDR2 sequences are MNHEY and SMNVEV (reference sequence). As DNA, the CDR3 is TGTGCCAGCAGTTCTAACATCAGGCCGCTGAGCTCCTATAATTCACCCCTCCACTTT. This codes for CASSSNIRPLSSYNSPLHF.

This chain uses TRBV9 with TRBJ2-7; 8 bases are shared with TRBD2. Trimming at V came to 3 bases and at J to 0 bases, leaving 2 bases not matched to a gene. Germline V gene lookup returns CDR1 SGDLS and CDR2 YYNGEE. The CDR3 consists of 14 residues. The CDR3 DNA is TGTGCCAGCAGCGCGCGGGGGGCCTCCTACGAGCAGTACTTC. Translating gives CASSARGASYEQYF.

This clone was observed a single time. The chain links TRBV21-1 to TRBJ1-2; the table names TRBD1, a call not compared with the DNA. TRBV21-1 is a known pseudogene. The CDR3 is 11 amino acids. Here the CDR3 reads CARGQSYGYTF. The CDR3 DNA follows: TGTGCCAGAGGACAGTCCTATGGCTACACCTTC.

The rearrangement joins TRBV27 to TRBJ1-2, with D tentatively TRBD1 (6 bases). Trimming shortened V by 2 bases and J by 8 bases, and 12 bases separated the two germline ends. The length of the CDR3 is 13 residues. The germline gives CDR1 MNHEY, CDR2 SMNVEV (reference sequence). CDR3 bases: TGTGCCAGCAGTTTACATCCAGGGGTCGGCTACACCTTC. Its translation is CASSLHPGVGYTF.

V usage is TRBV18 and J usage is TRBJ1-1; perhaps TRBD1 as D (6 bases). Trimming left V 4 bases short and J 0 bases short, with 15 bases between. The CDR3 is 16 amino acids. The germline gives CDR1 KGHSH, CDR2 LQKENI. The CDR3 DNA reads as TGTGCCAGCTCACTCATGGCGGACAGAGTGAACACTGAAGCTTTCTTT. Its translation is CASSLMADRVNTEAFF.

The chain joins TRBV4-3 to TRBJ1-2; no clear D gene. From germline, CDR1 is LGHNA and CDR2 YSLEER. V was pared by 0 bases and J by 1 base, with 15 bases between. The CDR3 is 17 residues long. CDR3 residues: CASSQEKFQDFNYGYTF. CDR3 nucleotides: TGCGCCAGCAGCCAAGAGAAGTTTCAGGACTTTAACTATGGCTACACCTTC.